This T cell receptor beta chain was identified in a study of Graves' ophthalmopathy and Graves' hyperthyroidism listed by TCRdb under 2018. About the study as a whole: Peripheral blood was collected before any treatment was given, at the time of initial diagnosis. The study used TCR beta repertoire signatures to distinguish Graves' ophthalmopathy from Graves' hyperthyroidism and to predict progression to ophthalmopathy. In total, around 130 blood samples were TCR-sequenced: under 45 ophthalmopathy, approximately 80 hyperthyroidism and 17 hyperthyroidism-to-ophthalmopathy patients. To explore V-J signatures that distinguish ophthalmopathy from hyperthyroidism, a discovery set of 95 to 100 patients was enrolled, made up of about 40 with ophthalmopathy and 55 to 65 with stable hyperthyroidism. An independent validation cohort was composed of 18 hyperthyroidism patients and 17 patients who later progressed from hyperthyroidism to ophthalmopathy. T-cell repertoires of thyroid tissue and blood were compared in five or six hyperthyroidism patients. Following sample collection, hyperthyroidism patients were given methimazole at a starting dose of 30 mg daily, and ophthalmopathy patients were given high-dose intravenous methylprednisolone. For training and testing, the 100 or so patients in the discovery cohort were randomly divided in a 7:3 ratio.

What the research found in general, with its limitations: Most of the expanded thyroid clonotypes with a frequency above 0.001 were also detected in blood, and it was suggested that the thyroid immune response may be reflected by blood repertoires. No statistical method was used to set the sample size in advance, and the investigators knew which group each participant was assigned to. In validation, the model predicted ophthalmopathy progression with about 71% sensitivity and 72.22% specificity; roughly 11 predicted patients were CT-confirmed with GO in a median of about 6.1 months. The 13-signature model separated ophthalmopathy from stable hyperthyroidism with approximately 90% sensitivity and roughly 84% specificity in cross-validation, and 80%/75% in the test set.

Patients with ophthalmopathy had moderately to severely active disease, with a Clinical Activity Score of 3 or more, a NOSPECS grade of 4 or more, and a disease duration of less than 3 months. Anyone with other autoimmune diseases, uncontrolled infections, pregnancy or lactation was excluded from the study. Diagnosis relied on clinical symptoms, serum thyroxine, TRAb, thyroid ultrasound and orbital computed tomography. Using Ficoll-Paque density gradient centrifugation, PBMCs were isolated from about 9.4 ml of fresh peripheral blood. Total RNA was extracted with Trizol reagent and quality-checked on an Agilent 2100 Bioanalyzer. This clonotype has a count of ten or more. It has no known antigen specificity. Base qualities are not provided; no much larger clone lies one nucleotide away. V was cut back by 5 bases and J by 6 bases, leaving a gap of 11 bases between them. There are 12 amino acids in the CDR3, from cysteine to phenylalanine inclusive. Only the CDR3 DNA stays, 36 bases, in frame from base 1. CDR1 and CDR2 are drawn from the germline V gene (reference sequence): MNHEY, SMNVEV.

For repertoire sequencing, TCR beta CDR3 regions were amplified from RNA transcripts. A first-round RT-PCR used HTBI primers with the Qiagen OneStep RT-PCR kit, followed by a second-round multiplex PCR, size selection and purification. Libraries were sequenced on an Illumina HiSeq2000 using paired-end 100 bp reads. Per the source publication's procedure: SOAPnuke was used for read processing, and reads with adapters, uncalled bases, a mean Phred below 15, or no exact constant-primer or identifier match were discarded. High-quality paired reads were merged with COPE v1.2.5. Clonotypes were defined as unique nucleotide sequences and were aligned to IMGT TRB V, D and J references using MiTCR v1.1. The analysis was limited to V-J combinations with a frequency above 0.0001, which together covered roughly 99% of the repertoires. A TCR clonal expansion and chaos score per V-J combination was defined as the ratio of F50 clonal expansion to chaos observed in the TCRdist matrix. Features were reduced by Welch's t-statistics and random forest to around 13 V-J combinations, which fed a naive Bayes classifier. The similarity between thyroid and blood repertoires was quantified using the Morisita-Horn index. TCRdb took the public reads, trimmed them with fastp at Q25, ran MiXCR for clone calling and kept in-frame beta chains. Each entry is one CDR3 protein sequence, shown with its most common DNA and genes. The V and J calls were not made by the authors but by TCRdb's processing. For this sample the table gives over 450,000 distinct CDR3 sequences, of which around 14% were detected only once. Roughly 9.8% of the sample lies in the top ten.

This receptor was identified in a woman younger than 45 with Graves' ophthalmopathy. Donor details come from another sample of the same person, matched by shared clones. The chain joins TRBV27 to TRBJ2-7; the D gene is perhaps TRBD1, from 6 matching bases. Material for sequencing was blood. Here is the DNA: TGTGCCAGCAGTAACAGGGTTTCCGAGCAGTACTTC. This translates into CASSNRVSEQYF.